This T cell receptor (beta chain) was captured in a study of STAT5B mutations in CD4+ large granular lymphocyte leukemia. Study-level points and caveats: Top patient clones used TRBV06 genes more often: 8/27 versus 2/35 in controls. The CD4+ versus CD8+ T-LGLL clonality difference may reflect limited sample size. No patients shared main leukemic clonotypes, though about 26% appeared at low frequency elsewhere.

Remarks on this clone: Its cognate antigen is unknown.

The repertoire was sequenced with immunoSEQ multiplex PCR; TCRdb's copy has only in-frame clones and lacks some. The data contain about 20,000 clones, roughly 77% of them singletons. The V segment lost 5 bases and the J segment 9 bases; nucleotides outside the gene matches: 16. The CDR3 has 17 amino acids. Germline CDR1 is SGHTA and CDR2 is FQGNSA. Sequences were obtained from CD4+ T cells from blood buffy coats. The chain is built from TRBV7-2 and TRBJ2-1; TRBD2 matches 10 bases. The sequence was obtained from a human donor in good health. Here the CDR3 DNA reads TGTGCCAGCAGCCCCCAGCTCAGCGGGAGGGCCTATGGTGAGCAGTTCTTC. Amino acid sequence: CASSPQLSGRAYGEQFF.